This TCR beta chain came from a study of blood T cell repertoires in COVID-19. The Seattle patients joined while their infection was active and were tracked longitudinally afterward. Assay used: immunoSEQ multiplex PCR; TCRdb lists only in-frame clones, some missing. The repertoire holds 390,000 or so clones, with approximately 89% as singletons. The sample taken for sequencing was peripheral blood. This clonotype originated in a woman in her 30s with COVID-19, enrolled during active disease.

The CDR3, as DNA: TGCGCCAGCCTCCCGGGACTAGGGGACTATGAGCAGTTCTTC. Amino acid sequence: CASLPGLGDYEQFF. The chain employs TRBV5-1 and TRBJ2-1, with TRBD2 matching over 8 bases. Trimming at V came to 7 bases and at J to 8 bases, leaving 11 bases not matched to a gene. CDR3 length: 14 residues. Germline V gives CDR1 SGHRS, CDR2 YFSETQ.